These 32 T cell receptor beta chains originate from one sample sequenced in a study of cytomegalovirus exposure and HLA in healthy donors. It was with 60 Vbeta and 13 Jbeta primers that the PCR ran. The method was immunoSEQ multiplex PCR; TCRdb's version includes in-frame clones alone and lacks a portion of them. The table includes just over 150,000 clones, 70% to 85% detected once. The sequenced material came from PBMCs. These receptors were collected from a man aged 50 to 59 in good health and CMV-seropositive.

This clone showed up just once. The rearrangement links TRBV6-5 to TRBJ2-1; perhaps TRBD1 as D (6 bases). The germline V gene has CDR1 MNHEY and CDR2 SVGAGI. This CDR3 is built from 14 residues. V lost 6 bases, J lost 4 bases, and 13 bases lay in between. The CDR3 protein is CASSFGTTYNEQFF. CDR3 in DNA: TGTGCCAGCAGCTTCGGGACAACGTACAATGAGCAGTTCTTC.

V is TRBV15 and J is TRBJ1-3; TRBD1 agrees at 8 bases. J was trimmed by 7 bases and V by 0 bases; bases with no gene match: 5. The V gene's germline CDR1 is LNHNV and CDR2 YYDKDF (reference sequence). The CDR3 is 15 amino acids. In nucleotides, the CDR3 is TGTGCCACCAGCAGAGATCGCCGGACAGGGAACACCATATATTTT. Encoded protein: CATSRDRRTGNTIYF.

Details on this clone: At one of its ends the junction is not consistent with the germline gene, which may arise from a read error. The chain employs TRBV7-7 and TRBJ2-5; weak D call: TRBD2 (6 bases). CDR1 and CDR2 (germline): SSHAT, FNYEAQ (reference sequence). The CDR3 is 13 residues long. The CDR3 loop reads CASSLGGKETQYF. The CDR3 nucleotides read TGTGCTAGCAGCTTAGGCGGGAAAGAGACCCAGTACTTC.

V and J are TRBV6-4 and TRBJ1-5; maybe TRBD1 (6 bases). CDR3 size: 14 residues. The germline CDR1 and CDR2 sequences are MRHNA and SNTAGT. Trimming removed 4 bases from V and 4 bases from J, with 11 bases in between. CDR3 coding DNA: TGTGCCAGCAGTGTTACAGGGACGAATCAGCCCCAGCATTTT. This sequence encodes CASSVTGTNQPQHF.

V and J are TRBV5-4 and TRBJ1-2; D is ambiguous. Germline CDR1 is SGHNT and CDR2 is YYREEE (reference sequence). V dropped 4 bases and J dropped 8 bases, with 21 bases sitting between them. This CDR3 has 15 amino acids. The CDR3 loop reads CASSLDGGTTSGYTF. The CDR3 DNA is TGTGCCAGCAGCCTGGACGGTGGTACGACTAGCGGCTACACCTTC.

The V and J genes are TRBV9 and TRBJ1-4, with 7 bases lining up with TRBD1. With V trimmed by 3 bases and J by 3 bases, 5 bases remained unmatched. CDR3 size: 15 residues. Germline loops: CDR1 SGDLS, CDR2 YYNGEE. CDR3 residues: CASSAHRGPNEKLFF. The CDR3 DNA reads as TGTGCCAGCAGCGCGCACAGGGGACCTAATGAAAAACTGTTTTTT.

The CDR3 region has the DNA TGCGCCAGCAGCCAAGCCCCGACGGGGGCGGGAGATATTGAGCAGTTCTTC. It encodes CASSQAPTGAGDIEQFF. V is TRBV4-1 and J is TRBJ2-1; perhaps TRBD2 as D (7 bases). The germline CDR1 and CDR2 sequences are MGHRA and YSYEKL. The CDR3 covers 17 residues. The V gene lost 1 base and the J gene lost 9 bases, with 22 bases spanning the gap.

The chain couples TRBV7-3 to TRBJ1-5; no clear D. The CDR3 is 13 amino acids. Per the germline V gene, CDR1 is SGHTA and CDR2 is FQGTGA. Between the trimmed V and J ends, which lost 5 bases and 0 bases, there was a span of 5 bases. For the CDR3, the DNA is TGTGCCAGCAGCCGTAGTAGCAATCAGCCCCAGCATTTT. It translates to CASSRSSNQPQHF.

This clone occurred a few times. The chain links TRBV5-5 to TRBJ2-1; TRBD1 aligns across 8 bases. The CDR3 covers 15 residues. With V trimmed by 0 bases and J by 4 bases, 3 bases remained unmatched. Germline-derived CDR1 and CDR2 are SGHKS and YYEKEE (reference sequence). In DNA form, the CDR3 reads TGTGCCAGCAGCTTGGCAGGGGGCAATTACAATGAGCAGTTCTTC. Protein sequence: CASSLAGGNYNEQFF.

This sequence joins TRBV5-4 and TRBJ2-5; 7 nucleotides align to TRBD2. The CDR3 is 17 amino acids. Losses at the gene ends were 0 bases for V and 2 bases for J; bases not matched to a gene: 10. Germline V lookup: CDR1 SGHNT, CDR2 YYREEE (reference sequence). CDR3 amino acids: CASSLAGGGSVQETQYF. CDR3 coding DNA: TGTGCCAGCAGCTTGGCGGGGGGAGGGTCTGTACAAGAGACCCAGTACTTC. The full variable domain, rest sourced from reference TRBV5-4 and TRBJ2-5, is ETGVTQSPTHLIKTRGQQVTLRCSSQSGHNTVSWYQQALGQGPQFIFQYYREEENGRGNFPPRFSGLQFPNYSSELNVNALELDDSALYLCASSLAGGGSVQETQYFGPGTRLLVL.

The chain combines TRBV30 with TRBJ2-1, with 10 bases aligning to TRBD1. Germline V gene data show CDR1 as GTSNPN and CDR2 as SVGIG (reference sequence). Trimming took 0 bases from V and 10 from J; bases not matched to a gene: 6. This CDR3 has 14 amino acids. In DNA form, the CDR3 reads TGTGCCTGGAGTGTAAAGGACAGGGGGGGGGAGCAGTTCTTC. Its protein product is CAWSVKDRGGEQFF.

This clone has only one observation. V usage is TRBV28 and J usage is TRBJ1-1, with D uncertain. CDR3 length: 15 residues. Between the trimmed V and J ends, which lost 2 bases and 0 bases, there was a span of 10 bases. The germline V gene has CDR1 MDHEN and CDR2 SYDVKM. CDR3 protein: CASSLGGSLNTEAFF. DNA for the CDR3: TGTGCCAGCAGTTTAGGCGGCAGCTTGAACACTGAAGCTTTCTTT.

The chain is built from TRBV29-1 and TRBJ2-7; 7 bases match TRBD1. CDR3 length: 12 amino acids. V dropped 4 bases and J dropped 7; count of bases not matched to a gene: 7. Germline lookup yields CDR1 SQVTM and CDR2 ANQGSEA. The CDR3, as DNA: TGCAGCGTTGGGACAGGCGTGGCGGAGCAGTACTTC. Amino acids: CSVGTGVAEQYF.

This clone appeared a few times. The V call is TRBV7-9, the J call TRBJ2-7; TRBD1 matches at 9 bases. The CDR3 has 14 residues. The V gene's germline CDR1 is SEHNR and CDR2 FQNEAQ (reference sequence). Trimming cost V 1 base and J 6 bases; bases outside gene matches: 4. The DNA of the CDR3 is TGTGCCAGCAGCTTAGGGACAGGGGTGAGCGAGCAGTACTTC. As protein: CASSLGTGVSEQYF.

The chain recombines TRBV4-1 with TRBJ2-5, with 10 bases identical to TRBD2. Trimming took 2 bases from V and 3 from J; bases not matched to a gene: 9. The germline CDR1 and CDR2 sequences are MGHRA and YSYEKL. The length of the CDR3 is 17 residues. The CDR3 coding sequence is TGCGCCAGCAGCCAATCTACCCTAGCGGGGGTAAAAGAGACCCAGTACTTC. Translating gives CASSQSTLAGVKETQYF.

The chain recombines TRBV6-1 with TRBJ2-3, with TRBD2 matching over 10 bases. The CDR3 is 14 amino acids. Losses at the gene ends were 6 bases for V and 5 bases for J; bases not matched to a gene: 5. CDR1 is MNHNS and CDR2 is SASEGT in the germline V gene. Written as DNA, the CDR3 is TGTGCCAGCAGGAGTAGCGGGAGGATAGATACGCAGTATTTT. Amino acids: CASRSSGRIDTQYF.

This clone was seen a single time. The chain joins TRBV18 to TRBJ2-1; 10 bases match TRBD2. The germline V gene encodes CDR1 KGHSH and CDR2 LQKENI. The CDR3 covers 15 residues. Trimming removed 3 bases from V and 7 bases from J; junction bases left unmatched: 6. The CDR3 bases are TGTGCCAGCTCACCCCTAGCGGGAGCGGGGAATGAGCAGTTCTTC. Translation: CASSPLAGAGNEQFF.

This clone was recorded only once. The chain employs TRBV18 and TRBJ2-5; 8 bases map to TRBD2. The germline V gene encodes CDR1 KGHSH and CDR2 LQKENI. This CDR3 is 15 amino acids long. Germline trimming cut 2 bases from V and 5 bases from J; bases unmatched to any gene: 7. CDR3 nucleotides: TGTGCCAGCTCACCAAATCGGGGGGGCTTTGAGACCCAGTACTTC. It translates to CASSPNRGGFETQYF.

V usage is TRBV7-3 and J usage is TRBJ2-3; 10 bases line up with TRBD2. The germline V gene encodes CDR1 SGHTA and CDR2 FQGTGA. The CDR3 has 18 amino acids. Trimming cost V 1 base and J 2 bases; bases outside gene matches: 9. The CDR3 sequence: CASSLIHASGGPTDTQYF. In DNA form, the CDR3 reads TGTGCCAGCAGCTTAATTCACGCTAGCGGGGGACCCACAGATACGCAGTATTTT.

V gene TRBV2 combines with J gene TRBJ2-7; TRBD2 agrees at 10 bases. V lost 6 bases, J lost 0 bases, and 5 bases stayed unmatched. Looked up from germline, CDR1 is SNHLY and CDR2 is FYNNEI. The CDR3 runs to 15 residues. In DNA form, the CDR3 reads TGTGCCAGCAGCCCTACTAGCGGGGTCTCCTACGAGCAGTACGTC. As protein: CASSPTSGVSYEQYV.

This chain links TRBV6-1 with TRBJ1-2; D ambiguous. V was pared by 6 bases and J by 0 bases, with 8 bases between. Germline V gives CDR1 MNHNS, CDR2 SASEGT. CDR3 length equals 13 residues. The CDR3 here is CASRPQSNYGYTF. CDR3 in DNA: TGTGCCAGCAGGCCACAATCTAACTATGGCTACACCTTC.

This rearrangement joins TRBV27 to TRBJ2-7, with TRBD1 identical over 8 bases. The CDR3 spans 14 residues. The V gene's germline CDR1 is MNHEY and CDR2 SMNVEV (reference sequence). After removal of 6 bases from V and 3 bases from J, the junction contained 7 bases not matched to a gene. This CDR3 reads CASSPRQGHYEQYV. The CDR3 DNA sequence: TGTGCCAGCAGCCCCCGACAGGGGCACTACGAGCAGTACGTC.

The rearrangement joins TRBV6-6 to TRBJ1-1; 7 bases align to TRBD1. Germline V gene lookup returns CDR1 MNHNY and CDR2 SVGAGI (reference sequence). With 6 bases clipped from V and 0 bases from J, the junction kept 4 bases outside the gene matches. This CDR3 contains 14 residues. The chain's CDR3 is CASRLGQLNTEAFF. As DNA, the CDR3 is TGTGCCAGCAGACTGGGACAGTTGAACACTGAAGCTTTCTTT.

The V call is TRBV29-1, the J call TRBJ2-5; TRBD2 is a possible D gene (7 bases). The CDR3 loop spans 14 amino acids. The V end lost 5 bases, the J end lost 5 bases, and 18 bases lay between the germline ends. The germline CDR1 and CDR2 sequences are SQVTM and ANQGSEA. This CDR3 reads CSVHEGGAGETQYF. The CDR3 DNA sequence: TGCAGCGTTCATGAGGGGGGGGCCGGGGAGACCCAGTACTTC. The full variable domain, its missing parts supplied by reference TRBV29-1 and TRBJ2-5, is SAVISQKPSRDICQRGTSLTIQCQVDSQVTMMFWYRQQPGQSLTLIATANQGSEATYESGFVIDKFPISRPNLTFSTLTVSNMSPEDSSIYLCSVHEGGAGETQYFGPGTRLLVL.

The V call is TRBV5-1, the J call TRBJ2-7; possibly TRBD1 for D (6 bases). V was clipped by 4 bases and J by 7 bases, with 21 bases between them. The CDR3 runs to 15 residues. Germline lookup yields CDR1 SGHRS and CDR2 YFSETQ. In DNA form, the CDR3 reads TGCGCCAGCAGCCGGGACGGGCAGGGGCTAGGGGAGCAGTACTTC. Translating gives CASSRDGQGLGEQYF.

The chain couples TRBV11-3 to TRBJ1-3; D not resolved. CDR3 length: 15 residues. Trimming took off 3 bases at V and 1 base at J, with 10 bases between the two ends. Germline CDR1 reads SGHNT; CDR2 reads YENEEA. CDR3 residues: CASSFTGKSGNTIYF. The CDR3 DNA sequence: TGTGCCAGCAGCTTCACGGGTAAATCTGGAAACACCATATATTTT.

V usage is TRBV6-4 and J usage is TRBJ1-2, with 9 nucleotides matching TRBD1. V lost 8 bases and J lost 8; bases outside the gene matches: 9. This CDR3 is 13 amino acids long. Germline V CDR1 and CDR2: MRHNA, SNTAGT. The CDR3, as DNA: TGTGCCAGCCGGAGGGGACAGGGCGAAGGCTACACCTTC. Its translation: CASRRGQGEGYTF.

This chain joins TRBV25-1 and TRBJ2-7; 7 positions agree with TRBD1. The germline CDR1 and CDR2 sequences are MGHDK and SYGVNS. The CDR3 runs 15 residues. The V gene end was trimmed by 3 bases and the J gene end by 0 bases; junction bases not matched to a gene: 5. DNA of the CDR3: TGTGCCAGCAGTGAGCCGGGACAGCTCTCCTACGAGCAGTACTTC. Residues: CASSEPGQLSYEQYF.

The V and J genes are TRBV5-1 and TRBJ1-4; TRBD1 matches 12 bases. The CDR3 runs to 18 residues. Germline CDR1 and CDR2: SGHRS and YFSETQ. Trimming cost V 5 bases and J 2 bases; bases outside gene matches: 10. CDR3 DNA: TGCGCCAGCAGACCGGGACAGGGGGCATCTACTACTAATGAAAAACTGTTTTTT. Amino acids: CASRPGQGASTTNEKLFF.

V is TRBV6-6 and J is TRBJ2-1; 8 nucleotides agree with TRBD1. CDR1 MNHNY and CDR2 SVGAGI come from the germline V gene (reference sequence). The junction had 3 bases not matched to a gene; V was cut back by 2 bases and J by 3 bases. The CDR3 runs to 15 residues. CDR3 in amino acids: CASSYGQGFYNEQFF. The CDR3 DNA sequence: TGTGCCAGCAGTTACGGACAGGGCTTCTACAATGAGCAGTTCTTC.

The chain uses TRBV4-1 and TRBJ2-1; 10 bases agree with TRBD2. Germline CDR1 reads MGHRA; CDR2 reads YSYEKL. The CDR3 consists of 16 residues. V was pared by 0 bases and J by 3 bases, with 2 bases of the junction left unmatched. The CDR3 coding sequence is TGCGCCAGCAGCCAAGAAACTAGCGGGGTCTACAATGAGCAGTTCTTC. This codes for CASSQETSGVYNEQFF.

This chain links TRBV7-9 with TRBJ1-1; a possible D gene is TRBD1 (6 bases). Trimming took 5 bases from V and 5 from J, leaving 18 bases between them. The CDR3 extends over 15 amino acids. CDR1 SEHNR and CDR2 FQNEAQ come from the germline V gene (reference sequence). CDR3 residues: CASSGSGQIGTEAFF. Written as DNA, the CDR3 is TGTGCCAGCAGCGGGTCGGGACAAATAGGGACTGAAGCTTTCTTT. The full variable domain, with the rest looked up from reference TRBV7-9 and TRBJ1-1, is DTGVSQNPRHKITKRGQNVTFRCDPISEHNRLYWYRQTLGQGPEFLTYFQNEAQLEKSRLLSDRFSAERPKGSFSTLEIQRTEQGDSAMYLCASSGSGQIGTEAFFGQGTRLTVV.